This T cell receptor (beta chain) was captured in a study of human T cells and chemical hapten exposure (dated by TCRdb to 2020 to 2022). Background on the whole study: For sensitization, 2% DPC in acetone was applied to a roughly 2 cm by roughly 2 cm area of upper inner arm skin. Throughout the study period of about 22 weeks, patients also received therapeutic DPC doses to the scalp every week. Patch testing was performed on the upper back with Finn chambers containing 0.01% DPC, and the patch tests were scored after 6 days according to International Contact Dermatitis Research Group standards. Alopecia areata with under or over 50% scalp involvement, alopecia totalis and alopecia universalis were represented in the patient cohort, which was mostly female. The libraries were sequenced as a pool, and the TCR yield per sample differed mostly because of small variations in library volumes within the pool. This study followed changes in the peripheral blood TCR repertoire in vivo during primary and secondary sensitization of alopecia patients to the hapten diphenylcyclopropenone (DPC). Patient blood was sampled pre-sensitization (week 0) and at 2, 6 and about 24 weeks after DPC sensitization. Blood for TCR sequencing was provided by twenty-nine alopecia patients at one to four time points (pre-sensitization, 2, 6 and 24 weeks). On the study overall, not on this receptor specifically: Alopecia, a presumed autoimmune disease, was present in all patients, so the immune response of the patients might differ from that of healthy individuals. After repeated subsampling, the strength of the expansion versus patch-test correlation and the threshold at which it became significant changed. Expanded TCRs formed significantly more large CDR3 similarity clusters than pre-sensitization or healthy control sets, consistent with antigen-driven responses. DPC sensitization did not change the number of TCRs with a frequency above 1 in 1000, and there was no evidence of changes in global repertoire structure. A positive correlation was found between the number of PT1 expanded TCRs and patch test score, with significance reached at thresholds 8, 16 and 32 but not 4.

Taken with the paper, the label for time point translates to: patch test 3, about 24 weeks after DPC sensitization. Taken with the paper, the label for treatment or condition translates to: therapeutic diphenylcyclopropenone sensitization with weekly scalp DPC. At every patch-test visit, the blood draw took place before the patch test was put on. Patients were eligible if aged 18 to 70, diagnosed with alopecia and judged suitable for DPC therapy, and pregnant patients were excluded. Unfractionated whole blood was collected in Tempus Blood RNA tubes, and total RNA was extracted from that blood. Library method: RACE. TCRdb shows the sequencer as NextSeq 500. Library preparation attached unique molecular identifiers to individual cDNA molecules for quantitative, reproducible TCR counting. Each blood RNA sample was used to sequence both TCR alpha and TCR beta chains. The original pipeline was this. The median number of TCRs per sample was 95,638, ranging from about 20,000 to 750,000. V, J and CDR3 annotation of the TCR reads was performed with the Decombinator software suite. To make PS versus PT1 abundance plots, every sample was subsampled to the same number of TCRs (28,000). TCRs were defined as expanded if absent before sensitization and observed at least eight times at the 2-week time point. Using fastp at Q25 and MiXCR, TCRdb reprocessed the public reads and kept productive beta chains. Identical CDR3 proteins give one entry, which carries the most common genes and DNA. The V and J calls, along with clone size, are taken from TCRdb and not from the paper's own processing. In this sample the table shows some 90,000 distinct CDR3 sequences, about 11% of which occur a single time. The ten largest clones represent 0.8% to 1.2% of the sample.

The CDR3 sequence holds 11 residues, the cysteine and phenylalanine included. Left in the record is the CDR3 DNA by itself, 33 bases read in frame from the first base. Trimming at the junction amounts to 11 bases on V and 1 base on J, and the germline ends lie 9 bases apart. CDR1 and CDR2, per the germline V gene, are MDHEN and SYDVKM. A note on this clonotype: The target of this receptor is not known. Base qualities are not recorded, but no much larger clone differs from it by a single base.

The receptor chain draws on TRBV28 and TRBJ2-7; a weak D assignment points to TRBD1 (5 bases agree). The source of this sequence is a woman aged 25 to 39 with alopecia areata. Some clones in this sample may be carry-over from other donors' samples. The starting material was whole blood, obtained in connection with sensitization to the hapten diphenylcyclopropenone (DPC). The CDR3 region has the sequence CAVRDSYEQYF. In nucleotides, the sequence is TGTGCCGTCAGGGATTCCTACGAGCAGTACTTC. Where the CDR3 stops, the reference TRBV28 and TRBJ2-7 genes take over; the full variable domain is DVKVTQSSRYLVKRTGEKVFLECVQDMDHENMFWYRQDPGLGLRLIYFSYDVKMKEKGDIPEGYSVSREKKERFSLILESASTNQTSMYLCAVRDSYEQYFGPGTRLTVT.